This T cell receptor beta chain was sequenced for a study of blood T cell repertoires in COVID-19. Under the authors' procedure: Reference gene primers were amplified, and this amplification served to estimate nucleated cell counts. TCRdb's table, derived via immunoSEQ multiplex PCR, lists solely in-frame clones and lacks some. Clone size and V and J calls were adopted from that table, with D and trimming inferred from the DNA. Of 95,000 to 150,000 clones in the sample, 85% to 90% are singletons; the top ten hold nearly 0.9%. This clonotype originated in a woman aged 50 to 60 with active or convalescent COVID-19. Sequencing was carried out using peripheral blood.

The CDR3 reads CASSRLDYNEQFF. The CDR3 DNA is TGCGCCAGCAGCCGGCTAGACTACAATGAGCAGTTCTTC. The V gene is TRBV5-1, the J gene TRBJ2-1, with D unresolved. There are 13 residues in the CDR3. The germline gives CDR1 SGHRS, CDR2 YFSETQ. Trimming stripped 4 bases from V and 3 bases from J, with 8 bases between.